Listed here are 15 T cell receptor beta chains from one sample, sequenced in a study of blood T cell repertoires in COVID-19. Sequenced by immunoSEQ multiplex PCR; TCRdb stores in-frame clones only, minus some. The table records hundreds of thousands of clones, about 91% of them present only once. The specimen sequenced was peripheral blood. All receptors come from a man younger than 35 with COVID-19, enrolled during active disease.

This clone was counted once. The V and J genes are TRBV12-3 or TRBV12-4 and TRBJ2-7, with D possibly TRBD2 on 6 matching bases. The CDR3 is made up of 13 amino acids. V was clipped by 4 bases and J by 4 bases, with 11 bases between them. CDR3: CASSSGTQYEQYF. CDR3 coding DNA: TGTGCCAGCAGTTCCGGGACTCAGTACGAGCAGTACTTC.

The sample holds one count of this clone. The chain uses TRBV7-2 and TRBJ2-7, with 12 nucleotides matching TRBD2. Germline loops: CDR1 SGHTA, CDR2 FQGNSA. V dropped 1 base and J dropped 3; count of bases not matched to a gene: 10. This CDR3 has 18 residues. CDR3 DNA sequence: TGTGCCAGCAGCTTAGGAAGACTAGCGGGGGCCCTAATCTACGAGCAGTACTTC. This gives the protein CASSLGRLAGALIYEQYF.

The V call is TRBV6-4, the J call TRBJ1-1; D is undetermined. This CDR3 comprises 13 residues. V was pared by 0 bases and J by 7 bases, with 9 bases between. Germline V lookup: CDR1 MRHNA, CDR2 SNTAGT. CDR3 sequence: CASSDSRTYEAFF. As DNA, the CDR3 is TGTGCCAGCAGTGACTCGCGAACTTATGAAGCTTTCTTT.

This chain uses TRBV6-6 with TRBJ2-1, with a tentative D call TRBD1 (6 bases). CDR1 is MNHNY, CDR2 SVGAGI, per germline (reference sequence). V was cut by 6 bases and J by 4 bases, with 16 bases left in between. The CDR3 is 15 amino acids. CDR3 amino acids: CASSETGLGYNEQFF. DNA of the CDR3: TGTGCCAGCAGCGAAACAGGGTTAGGGTACAATGAGCAGTTCTTC.

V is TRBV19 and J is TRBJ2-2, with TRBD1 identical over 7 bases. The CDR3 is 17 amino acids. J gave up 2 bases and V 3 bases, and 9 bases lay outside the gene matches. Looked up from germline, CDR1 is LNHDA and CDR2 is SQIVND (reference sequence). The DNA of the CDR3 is TGTGCCAGTAGTATTATTGGGACAGATAAAAACACCGGGGAGCTGTTTTTT. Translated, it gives CASSIIGTDKNTGELFF.

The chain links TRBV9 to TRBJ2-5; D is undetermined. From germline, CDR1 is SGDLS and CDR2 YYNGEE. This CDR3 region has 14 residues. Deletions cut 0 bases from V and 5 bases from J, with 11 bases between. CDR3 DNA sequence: TGTGCCAGCAGCGTAGGAGAGTTGAGGGAGACCCAGTACTTC. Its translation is CASSVGELRETQYF. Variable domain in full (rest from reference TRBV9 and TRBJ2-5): DSGVTQTPKHLITATGQRVTLRCSPRSGDLSVYWYQQSLDQGLQFLIQYYNGEERAKGNILERFSAQQFPDLHSELNLSSLELGDSALYFCASSVGELRETQYFGPGTRLLVL.

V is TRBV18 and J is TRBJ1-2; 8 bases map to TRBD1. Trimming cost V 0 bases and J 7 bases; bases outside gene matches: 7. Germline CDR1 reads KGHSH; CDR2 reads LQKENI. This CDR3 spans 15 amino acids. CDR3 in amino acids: CASSPPPGTGGGYTF. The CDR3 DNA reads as TGTGCCAGCTCACCACCACCCGGGACAGGTGGTGGCTACACCTTC.

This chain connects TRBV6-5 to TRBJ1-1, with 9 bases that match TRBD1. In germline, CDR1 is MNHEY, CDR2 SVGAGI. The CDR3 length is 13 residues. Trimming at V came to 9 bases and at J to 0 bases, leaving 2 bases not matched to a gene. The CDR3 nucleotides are TGTGCCAGTCGGGACAGGGTGAACACTGAAGCTTTCTTT. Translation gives CASRDRVNTEAFF.

The CDR3 DNA reads TGTGCCAGCAGCTTTACTAGCGCCTACGAGCAGTACTTC. Translated, it gives CASSFTSAYEQYF. The chain combines TRBV13 with TRBJ2-7; 7 bases fit TRBD2. Germline CDR1 and CDR2: PRHDT and FYEKMQ (reference sequence). The CDR3 runs to 13 residues. V gave up 3 bases and J gave up 2 bases; unmatched junction bases: 1.

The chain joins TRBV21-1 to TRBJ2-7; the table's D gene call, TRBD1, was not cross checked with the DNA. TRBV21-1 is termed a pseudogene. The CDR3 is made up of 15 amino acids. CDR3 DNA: TGTGCCAGCAGATTGCCGGGACAGGGGTCCTACGAGCAGTACTTC. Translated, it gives CASRLPGQGSYEQYF.

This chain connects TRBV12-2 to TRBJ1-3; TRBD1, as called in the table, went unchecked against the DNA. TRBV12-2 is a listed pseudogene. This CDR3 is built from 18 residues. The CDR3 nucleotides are TGTGCAAGTCGCTTTAGGACGGAAAAGACAGTCTCTGGAAACACCATATATTTT. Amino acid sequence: CASRFRTEKTVSGNTIYF.

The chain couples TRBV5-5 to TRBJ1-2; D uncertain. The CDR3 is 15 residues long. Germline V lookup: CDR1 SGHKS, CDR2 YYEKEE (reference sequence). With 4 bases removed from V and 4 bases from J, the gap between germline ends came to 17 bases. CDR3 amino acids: CASSIDARGVYGYTF. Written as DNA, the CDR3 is TGTGCCAGCAGCATTGACGCTCGGGGTGTCTATGGCTACACCTTC.

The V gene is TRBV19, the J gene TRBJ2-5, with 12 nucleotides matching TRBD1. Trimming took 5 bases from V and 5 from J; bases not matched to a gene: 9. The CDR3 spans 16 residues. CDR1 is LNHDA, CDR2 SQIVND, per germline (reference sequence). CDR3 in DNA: TGTGCCAGTAGTCTCGGGACAGGGGGCACGCGGGAGACCCAGTACTTC. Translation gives CASSLGTGGTRETQYF.

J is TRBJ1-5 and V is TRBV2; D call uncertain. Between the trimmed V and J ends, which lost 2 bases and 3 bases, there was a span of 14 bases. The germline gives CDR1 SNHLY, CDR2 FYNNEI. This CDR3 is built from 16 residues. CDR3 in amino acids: CASSESEPSPNQPQHF. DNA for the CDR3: TGTGCCAGCAGTGAATCGGAGCCCAGTCCCAATCAGCCCCAGCATTTT.

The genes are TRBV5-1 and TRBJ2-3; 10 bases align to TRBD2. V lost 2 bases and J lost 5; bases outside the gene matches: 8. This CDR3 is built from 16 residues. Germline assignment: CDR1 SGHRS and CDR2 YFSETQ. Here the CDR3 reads CASSFSGGAIGDTQYF. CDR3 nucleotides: TGCGCCAGCAGCTTCAGCGGGGGGGCCATAGGAGATACGCAGTATTTT.